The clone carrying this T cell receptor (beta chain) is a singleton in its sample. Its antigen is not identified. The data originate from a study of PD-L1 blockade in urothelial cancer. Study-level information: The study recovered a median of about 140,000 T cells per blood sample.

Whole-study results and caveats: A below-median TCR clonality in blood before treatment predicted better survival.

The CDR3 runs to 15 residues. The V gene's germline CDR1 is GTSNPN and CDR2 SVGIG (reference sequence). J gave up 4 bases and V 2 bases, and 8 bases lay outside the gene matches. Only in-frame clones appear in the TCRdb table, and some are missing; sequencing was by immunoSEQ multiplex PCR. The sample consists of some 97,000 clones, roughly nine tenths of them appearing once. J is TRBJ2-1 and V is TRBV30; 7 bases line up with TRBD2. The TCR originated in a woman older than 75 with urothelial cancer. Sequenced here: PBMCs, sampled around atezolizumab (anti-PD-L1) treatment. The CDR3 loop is CAWSLVGGGYNEQFF. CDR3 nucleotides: TGTGCCTGGAGTCTCGTGGGGGGAGGGTACAATGAGCAGTTCTTC. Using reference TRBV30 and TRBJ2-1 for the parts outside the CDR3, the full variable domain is SQTIHQWPATLVQPVGSPLSLECTVEGTSNPNLYWYRQAAGRGLQLLFYSVGIGQISSEVPQNLSASRPQDRQFILSSKKLLLSDSGFYLCAWSLVGGGYNEQFFGPGTRLTVL.